This entry lists 9 T cell receptor beta chains sequenced from one sample in a study of cytomegalovirus exposure and HLA in healthy donors. Only in-frame clones appear in the TCRdb table, and some are missing; sequencing was by immunoSEQ multiplex PCR. The sample shows around 98,000 clones, less than 90% of them seen only once. Sequenced input: PBMCs. The receptors were gathered from a young man in good health and CMV-seropositive.

CDR3 DNA sequence: TGTGCCAGCAGCCGGGGGGGCTGGACCGGGGAGCTGTTTTTT. It specifies CASSRGGWTGELFF. The chain employs TRBV6-5 and TRBJ2-2, with 8 bases identical to TRBD2. The ends lost 6 bases at V and 5 bases at J; junction bases unmatched: 5. The CDR3 consists of 14 residues. Per germline, CDR1 MNHEY and CDR2 SVGAGI.

The V call is TRBV19, the J call TRBJ2-2; D is uncertain. V gave up 3 bases and J gave up 3 bases, with 5 bases separating them. Per germline, CDR1 LNHDA and CDR2 SQIVND (reference sequence). There are 13 residues in the CDR3. CDR3 sequence reads: CASSITDTGELFF. The CDR3, as DNA: TGTGCCAGTAGTATCACGGACACCGGGGAGCTGTTTTTT.

J is TRBJ1-4 and V is TRBV19; unclear D gene. CDR3 length equals 14 residues. Deletions cut 3 bases from V and 8 bases from J, with 13 bases between. The germline V gene encodes CDR1 LNHDA and CDR2 SQIVND (reference sequence). The CDR3 is CASSMARIGEKLFF. The CDR3 DNA is TGTGCCAGTAGTATGGCGCGGATTGGCGAAAAACTGTTTTTT.

This clone was detected only once. The genes are TRBV28 and TRBJ2-7, with 10 bases lining up with TRBD2. The CDR3 is 17 amino acids. CDR1 and CDR2 from the germline V gene are MDHEN and SYDVKM. After removal of 4 bases from V and 7 bases from J, the junction contained 16 bases not matched to a gene. CDR3 nucleotides: TGTGCCAGCAGTTCCTTCCGACTAGCGGGCCCGACGGGGGAGCAGTACTTC. Its translation: CASSSFRLAGPTGEQYF.

The V and J genes are TRBV5-1 and TRBJ2-7; 7 bases are shared with TRBD1. Germline assignment: CDR1 SGHRS and CDR2 YFSETQ. V was clipped by 4 bases and J by 2 bases; unmatched bases: 9. The CDR3 is 15 amino acids. CDR3 coding DNA: TGCGCCAGCAGCCATCAGGGACAGACAACCTACGAGCAGTACTTC. It specifies CASSHQGQTTYEQYF.

The rearrangement links TRBV29-1 to TRBJ2-2; D might be TRBD2 (5 bases). The CDR3 spans 13 residues. Germline V gene data show CDR1 as SQVTM and CDR2 as ANQGSEA. V lost 3 bases and J lost 1, with 6 bases in between. The CDR3 here is CSVDRGNTGELFF. As DNA, the CDR3 is TGCAGCGTTGACCGGGGGAACACCGGGGAGCTGTTTTTT.

This chain uses TRBV6-5 with TRBJ1-4; 7 bases are a match to TRBD1. This CDR3 has 15 amino acids. CDR1 is MNHEY and CDR2 is SVGAGI in the germline V gene. With 2 bases clipped from V and 5 bases from J, the junction kept 5 bases outside the gene matches. For the CDR3, the DNA is TGTGCCAGCAGTTACACGCAGGGGGAAAATGAAAAACTGTTTTTT. Protein product: CASSYTQGENEKLFF.

The gene calls are TRBV15 and TRBJ2-7; D gene ambiguous. V was shortened by 1 base and J by 5 bases, with 12 bases between the two germline ends. The germline V gene has CDR1 LNHNV and CDR2 YYDKDF (reference sequence). The length of the CDR3 is 14 residues. The DNA of the CDR3 is TGTGCCACCAGCAGAGTTCGGGTTCCCAACGAGCAGTACTTC. It translates to CATSRVRVPNEQYF. The whole variable domain, filled in from reference TRBV15 and TRBJ2-7, reads DAMVIQNPRYQVTQFGKPVTLSCSQTLNHNVMYWYQQKSSQAPKLLFHYYDKDFNNEADTPDNFQSRRPNTSFCFLDIRSPGLGDTAMYLCATSRVRVPNEQYFGPGTRLTVT.

The chain links TRBV28 to TRBJ2-4; a possible D gene is TRBD2 (6 bases). The CDR3 consists of 15 residues. CDR1 and CDR2 (germline): MDHEN, SYDVKM. Trimming took off 3 bases at V and 4 bases at J, with 13 bases between the two ends. CDR3 in amino acids: CASSFESGTKNIQYF. The CDR3 nucleotides are TGTGCCAGCAGTTTCGAGTCGGGGACTAAAAACATTCAGTACTTC.